This T cell receptor (beta chain) was captured in a study of blood T cell repertoires in COVID-19. Study background: The samples span acute and convalescent COVID-19 from the United States, Italy and Spain.

Trimming shortened V by 4 bases and J by 4 bases, and 5 bases separated the two germline ends. The length of the CDR3 is 12 residues. As originally analysed: Scientists estimated how many nucleated cells there were by amplifying reference gene primers. Method: immunoSEQ multiplex PCR; TCRdb's copy keeps in-frame clones and lacks some. The V and J calls and clone size were taken over from that table, and D and trimming were inferred from the DNA. Of approximately 350,000 clones in the sample, about 87% were seen once. In Seattle, patients joined the study during active infection and were tracked longitudinally.

J is TRBJ2-1 and V is TRBV12-3 or TRBV12-4; D ambiguous. The source of this sequence is a woman aged 50 to 65 with COVID-19, enrolled during active disease. Sample: peripheral blood. CDR3 residues: CASSYLYNEQFF. The CDR3 DNA reads as TGTGCCAGCAGTTATCTGTACAATGAGCAGTTCTTC.